The 18 T cell receptor beta chains reported below all come from one sample, sequenced in a study of tumor and adjacent non-tumor tissue in lung cancer. The template was RNA from unsorted bulk tissue. The library came from three nested PCR rounds adapted from ARM-PCR protocols. Each CDR3 protein is one row after TCRdb ran MiXCR on the multiplex PCR reads. The table includes approximately 75,000 distinct CDR3 sequences, 60% to 80% detected once. Sequencing used lung tumor tissue. Source of these receptors: a woman aged 45-65 years with non-small cell lung cancer.

This rearrangement joins TRBV19 to TRBJ2-7; 9 bases align to TRBD1. Looked up from germline, CDR1 is LNHDA and CDR2 is SQIVND (reference sequence). V trimming: 6 bases; J trimming: 6 bases; junction bases outside the gene matches: 3. The CDR3 is 12 residues long. The CDR3 loop is CASRQGAGEQYF. The CDR3 nucleotides read TGTGCCAGTAGACAGGGGGCTGGCGAGCAGTACTTC. The full variable domain, rest sourced from reference TRBV19 and TRBJ2-7, is DGGITQSPKYLFRKEGQNVTLSCEQNLNHDAMYWYRQDPGQGLRLIYYSQIVNDFQKGDIAEGYSVSREKKESFPLTVTSAQKNPTAFYLCASRQGAGEQYFGPGTRLTVT.

This clonotype has only a few counts. J is TRBJ2-1 and V is TRBV5-6; D call uncertain. V lost 6 bases, J lost 8 bases, and 12 bases lay in between. Germline V lookup: CDR1 SGHDT, CDR2 YYEEEE. This CDR3 contains 12 residues. The CDR3 protein is CASNSTYDEQFF. DNA for the CDR3: TGTGCCAGCAACTCGACATACGATGAGCAGTTCTTC. Supplemented by reference TRBV5-6 and TRBJ2-1, the full variable domain reads DAGVTQSPTHLIKTRGQQVTLRCSPKSGHDTVSWYQQALGQGPQFIFQYYEEEERQRGNFPDRFSGHQFPNYSSELNVNALLLGDSALYLCASNSTYDEQFFGPGTRLTVL.

To note about this clonotype: Just one base apart from a much larger clone, this may be a read error. CDR3 DNA sequence: TGTGCCAGCAGCCCGAATCGGGAGACCCGGTACTTC. Its protein is CASSPNRETRYF. The chain combines TRBV5-4 with TRBJ2-5; a weak D match, TRBD2 (6 bases). Per germline, CDR1 SGHNT and CDR2 YYREEE (reference sequence). CDR3 length: 12 amino acids. Full variable domain (remainder filled in from reference TRBV5-4 and TRBJ2-5): ETGVTQSPTHLIKTRGQQVTLRCSSQSGHNTVSWYQQALGQGPQFIFQYYREEENGRGNFPPRFSGLQFPNYSSELNVNALELDDSALYLCASSPNRETRYFGPGTRLLVL.

Regarding this clonotype: A clone one base away is much larger, so this may be a read error. J is TRBJ2-1 and V is TRBV11-2, with a tentative D call TRBD2 (7 bases). The CDR3 is 16 amino acids. From germline, CDR1 is SGHAT and CDR2 FQNNGV. The CDR3, as DNA: TGTGGCAACCGTGGACTAGACACCCCGGGGGGCAATGAGCGGTTCTTC. Amino acid sequence: CGNRGLDTPGGNERFF.

This clonotype showed up just a few times. At one of its ends the junction is not consistent with the germline gene, which may arise from a read error. This rearrangement joins TRBV20-1 to TRBJ2-5, with a weak D call TRBD2 (5 bases). This CDR3 is built from 13 residues. CDR1 is DFQATT, CDR2 SNEGSKA, per germline (reference sequence). For the CDR3, the DNA is TGCAGTGCTAGGGACGACCATGGGGAGACCCAGTATTTC. It specifies CSARDDHGETQYF.

The J gene is TRBJ2-7, the V gene TRBV10-2; D ambiguous. The germline gives CDR1 WSHSY, CDR2 SAAADI. This CDR3 contains 14 residues. The V and J ends lost 10 bases and 0 bases respectively, with 16 bases between them. CDR3 nucleotide sequence: TGCGCCACTCCAGACACACATTCCTCCTACGAGCAGTACTTC. Encoded protein: CATPDTHSSYEQYF.

A note on this clonotype: One end of the junction fails to match germline, which may point to a read error. This chain uses TRBV6-5 with TRBJ2-5; D is uncertain. This CDR3 comprises 14 residues. The germline V gene has CDR1 MNHEY and CDR2 SVGAGI. This CDR3 reads CASSRQWGQETQYF. The CDR3 nucleotides read TGCGCCAGCAGTCGTCAGTGGGGTCAAGAGACCCAGTACTTC.

Notes on this clonotype: This may be a read error: a much more frequent sequence differs by one nucleotide. V usage is TRBV5-1 and J usage is TRBJ1-3; 9 nucleotides match TRBD1. Germline V gene lookup returns CDR1 SGHRS and CDR2 YFSETQ. V lost 9 bases to trimming and J lost 0 bases; unmatched junction nucleotides: 10. This CDR3 is built from 16 residues. The CDR3 DNA follows: TGCGCCAACAGAACCGGGACAGGGACCTCTGGAAACACCATATATTTT. This encodes CANRTGTGTSGNTIYF. The full variable domain, its missing parts supplied by reference TRBV5-1 and TRBJ1-3, is KAGVTQTPRYLIKTRGQQVTLSCSPISGHRSVSWYQQTPGQGLQFLFEYFSETQRNKGNFPGRFSGRQFSNSRSEMNVSTLELGDSALYLCANRTGTGTSGNTIYFGEGSWLTVV.

A word on this clonotype: Mismatch with germline at one junction end may stem from a read error. The chain carries TRBV6-5 and TRBJ2-3; D ambiguous. CDR1 is MNHEY and CDR2 is SVGAGI in the germline V gene. The CDR3 loop spans 13 amino acids. The CDR3 region has the DNA TGTGTCGTGTGGCATCAAGTCACAGATACGCAGTATTTC. Its translation is CVVWHQVTDTQYF.

With respect to this clonotype: Only one base separates this from a far larger clonotype, so it likely reflects a read error. The genes are TRBV28 and TRBJ1-6; TRBD1 might be the D (5 bases). The CDR3 length is 13 residues. The germline V gene encodes CDR1 MDHEN and CDR2 SYDVKM. The CDR3: CASSGTGDSPLQF. The CDR3, as DNA: TGTGCCAGCAGTGGGACCGGGGATTCACCCCTCCAATTT.

With regard to this clonotype: This clone may be a read error of a much larger clone one base away. The chain is built from TRBV28 and TRBJ2-6; 7 bases map to TRBD1. The CDR3 runs to 15 residues. Germline V gene data show CDR1 as MDHEN and CDR2 as SYDVKM. V was pared by 8 bases and J by 0 bases, with 4 bases of the junction left unmatched. The CDR3 sequence: CASLTGPSGANVLTF. Written as DNA, the CDR3 is TGTGCCAGCCTGACAGGGCCCTCTGGGGCCAACGTCCTGACTTTC.

A note on this clonotype: Lacking the conserved final phenylalanine or tryptophan, this CDR3 likely reflects a read error. V usage is TRBV7-9 and J usage is TRBJ2-5; a possible D gene is TRBD1 (6 bases). Germline CDR1 and CDR2: SEHNR and FQNEAQ (reference sequence). The CDR3 consists of 17 residues. Trimming left V 5 bases short and J 6 bases short, with 25 bases between. The CDR3, as DNA: TGTGCCAGCAGCCTGGGGGCTCTCAACCCCCTTGTAAAGACCCAGTACTTG. Translation gives CASSLGALNPLVKTQYL.

Points on this clonotype: A clone one base away is much larger, so this may be a read error. This sequence joins TRBV7-8 and TRBJ2-1, with 8 positions matching TRBD2. The V gene end was trimmed by 3 bases and the J gene end by 3 bases; junction bases not matched to a gene: 10. The CDR3 is 17 residues long. The germline V gene encodes CDR1 SGHVS and CDR2 FQNEAQ. The chain's CDR3 is CASSLASGGLGYNEQFF. CDR3 in DNA: TGTGCCAGCAGCTTGGCTTCCGGGGGACTAGGCTACAATGAGCAGTTCTTC.

Worth noting for this clonotype: A read error may produce the germline difference seen at one junction end. The genes are TRBV4-2 and TRBJ2-7; TRBD2 agrees at 13 bases. The end of the DNA fits TRBJ2-1 better, so the J call may be wrong. The CDR3 spans 18 residues. CDR1 is LGHNA and CDR2 is YNFKEQ in the germline V gene. The CDR3 spells CVSSLEGLAGEDRYEQFF. Written as DNA, the CDR3 is TGTGTCAGCAGCCTGGAAGGACTAGCGGGAGAAGACCGCTACGAGCAGTTCTTC.

In regard to this clonotype: Since a much larger clone is just one base distant, this may be a read error. The chain employs TRBV7-9 and TRBJ2-1, with 11 bases fitting TRBD2. The CDR3 has 16 residues. Unmatched junction bases numbered 15, after V lost 5 bases and J lost 12 bases. Germline V gene data show CDR1 as SEHNR and CDR2 as FQNEAQ (reference sequence). The DNA of the CDR3 is TGTGCCAGCAGCGACTTGACTAGCGGGAAGGTCGGTGGGCAGTTCTTC. Its protein product is CASSDLTSGKVGGQFF.

For this clonotype: Since a much larger clone is just one base distant, this may be a read error. This chain joins TRBV11-3 and TRBJ1-1; no reliable D call. The germline V gene has CDR1 SGHNT and CDR2 YENEEA. CDR3 length: 12 residues. The CDR3: CASREGNSEAFF. DNA of the CDR3: TGTGCCAGCAGGGAAGGGAACTCTGAAGCTTTCTTT.

In the case of this clonotype: One base away lies a much larger clone, so this may be a sequencing read error. The chain is built from TRBV28 and TRBJ1-1; 10 bases align to TRBD1. Germline V gene data show CDR1 as MDHEN and CDR2 as SYDVKM. The CDR3 has 16 residues. The CDR3 DNA reads as TGTGCCAGCAGTTCGACAGGGGGCGCCGTTTCTCCTGAAGCTTCCTTT. The encoded protein is CASSSTGGAVSPEASF.

In its sample, this clonotype was seen once. The junction differs from germline at one of its ends, possibly a read error. In nucleotides, the CDR3 is TGTGCCAGCAGTTTAGTAGCGGGGTACACAGGGGAGCTGTTTTTT. This gives the protein CASSLVAGYTGELFF. The chain links TRBV12-3 or TRBV12-4 to TRBJ2-2; the match to TRBD2 covers 8 bases. The CDR3 is 15 residues long.